This TCR beta chain was captured in a study of CXCR3-negative and CXCR3-positive naive CD8 T cells. Study-wide points: Diversity was high in both naive subsets and much lower in memory cells. With surface CD5 comparable between naive subsets, TCR strength was estimated using properties derived from the TRB CDR3.

Note on this clonotype: Its antigen is unknown.

All TRB cDNA libraries came from 5' RACE performed with UMI labels. TCRdb derives one entry per CDR3 protein from the 5' RACE reads, leaving out DNA. The table gives around 40,000 distinct CDR3 sequences; the top ten clones make up about 2% of it. Naive CD8+ T cells showed a CD45RO-CCR7+CD27+CD95- phenotype. Sequences were obtained from naive CXCR3- CD8+ T cells from blood. Subset described: CD45RO-CCR7+CD27+CD95- naive CD8+ T cells lacking CXCR3 (TNR3-). This clonotype originated in a human donor in good health. Some clones in this sample may be carry-over from other donors' samples.

CDR3 protein: CASSLYTNNQPQHF. The V call is TRBV27, the J call TRBJ1-5. Germline V CDR1 and CDR2: MNHEY, SMNVEV (reference sequence). The CDR3 is 14 amino acids.